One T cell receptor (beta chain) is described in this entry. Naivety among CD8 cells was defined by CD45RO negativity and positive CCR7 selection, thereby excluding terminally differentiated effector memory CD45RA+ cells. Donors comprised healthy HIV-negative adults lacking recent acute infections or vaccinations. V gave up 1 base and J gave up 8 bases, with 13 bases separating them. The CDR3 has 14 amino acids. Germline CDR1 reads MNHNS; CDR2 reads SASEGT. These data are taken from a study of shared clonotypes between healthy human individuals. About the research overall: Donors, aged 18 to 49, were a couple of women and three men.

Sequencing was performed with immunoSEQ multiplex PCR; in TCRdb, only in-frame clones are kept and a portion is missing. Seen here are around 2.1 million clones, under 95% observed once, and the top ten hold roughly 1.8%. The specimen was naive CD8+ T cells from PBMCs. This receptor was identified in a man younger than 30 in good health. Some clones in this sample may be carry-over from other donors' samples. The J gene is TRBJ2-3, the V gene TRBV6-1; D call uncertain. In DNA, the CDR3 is TGTGCCAGCAGTGAAGTTGAGGATGTTGGTACGCAGTATTTT. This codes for CASSEVEDVGTQYF.